Here is one T cell receptor beta chain with its context. What it recognizes is unknown. The data originate from a study of T cell repertoires in cytomegalovirus infection. Study in general: Indications came from public TCR beta signatures; they pointed to CMV infection and to a matching HLA type. Study-level points and caveats: The cumulative frequency of public TCR beta families identified carriers of CMV plus the relevant HLA. Ex vivo responses were dominated by HLA-C-restricted CMV-specific TCR beta clonotypes.

V gave up 3 bases and J gave up 12 bases; unmatched junction bases: 9. The CDR3 runs 14 residues. Germline lookup yields CDR1 SGHDN and CDR2 FVKESK. One entry per CDR3 protein, called by TCRdb with MiXCR from the reads. The sample lists 480,000 or so distinct CDR3 sequences, approximately 10% seen once, with roughly 10% in the top ten. Sequenced: PBMCs. The sequence derives from a human donor in good health (CMV status not recorded). Some clones in this sample may be carry-over from other donors' samples. The V and J genes are TRBV14 and TRBJ2-1, with 9 nucleotides matching TRBD2. The CDR3 loop reads CASSQIPGLASQFF. CDR3 nucleotide sequence: TGTGCCAGCAGCCAGATCCCGGGACTAGCATCGCAGTTCTTC.